This TCR beta chain stems from a study of T cells in Graves' hyperthyroidism and ophthalmopathy. Turning to the study itself: Peripheral blood collection took place at initial diagnosis, before any treatment.

Patients were aged 18 to 65, had disease duration under 2 months, and had newly diagnosed hyperthyroidism. Pregnant or lactating patients were excluded, as were those with uncontrolled infection or other autoimmune disease. Regions amplified from RNA transcripts were the TCR beta CDR3 regions. TCR CDR3 regions were first amplified by RT-PCR with HTBI primers. TCRdb used MiXCR to reprocess the multiplex PCR reads, holding one entry per CDR3 protein. The sample yields a few hundred thousand distinct CDR3 sequences, about 15% seen once. Broader study findings: Blood samples included most of the expanded thyroid clonotypes exceeding 0.001.

This clonotype was seen repeatedly, ten times or more. Its matching antigen is unknown. This clonotype was obtained from a young woman with Graves' hyperthyroidism. Sequencing was carried out using blood.

The DNA for the CDR3 is TGTGCCAGCAGCTCGGCGAGGGTGGGCGGGCGTCACGAGCAGTACTTC. As protein: CASSSARVGGRHEQYF. The chain recombines TRBV11-2 with TRBJ2-7, with a possible D match to TRBD2 (5 bases). Trimming removed 4 bases at V and 5 bases at J, with 21 bases between. This CDR3 is built from 16 residues. From germline, CDR1 is SGHAT and CDR2 FQNNGV.